The following is a TCR beta chain sequence with its context. Germline V lookup: CDR1 SGHVS, CDR2 FQNEAQ. The ends lost 0 bases at V and 5 bases at J; junction bases unmatched: 3. The CDR3 sequence is 15 residues long. A second PCR, run for roughly 7 to 11 cycles, used a sample-barcoded 5' primer plus a J-beta primer mix. TCRdb reanalysed the 5' RACE reads using MiXCR and keeps one entry per CDR3 protein. The profile shows 1.5 million to 2 million distinct CDR3 sequences, roughly 43% of them singletons. The data stem from a study of blood T cells in healthy people across ages. Study background: With template switching, about one barcoded beta molecule was captured per two T cells.

Total RNA was isolated from each sample in quantities of at least 6 micrograms. The chain uses TRBV7-8 and TRBJ1-4; 7 bases fit TRBD1. The sequencing sample was made of blood. This clonotype originated in a human donor in good health. CDR3 protein: CASSLARTGNEKLFF. Written as DNA, the CDR3 is TGTGCCAGCAGCTTAGCGCGGACAGGAAATGAAAAACTGTTTTTT.